This TCR beta chain was profiled in a study of blood T cell repertoires in COVID-19. Across the whole study: Donors in the United States, Italy and Spain gave samples during acute or convalescent COVID-19. The cDNA or gDNA used as material had been derived from T cells, B-cell-depleted T cells, or PBMCs.

The V segment lost 6 bases and the J segment 7 bases; nucleotides outside the gene matches: 16. The germline CDR1 and CDR2 sequences are SNHLY and FYNNEI. This CDR3 spans 16 amino acids. Some clones are missing from TCRdb's copy, which holds only in-frame ones; the method was immunoSEQ multiplex PCR. The table lists about 120,000 clones, over 75% of them singletons, with approximately 10% in the top ten. The V and J genes are TRBV2 and TRBJ1-2, with 8 bases identical to TRBD1. The TCR sequence derives from a man at least 80 years old with acute or convalescent COVID-19. The sample taken for sequencing was peripheral blood. The CDR3 here is CASRSRGQGAGPGYTF. In nucleotides, the CDR3 is TGTGCCAGCAGGTCGAGGGGGCAGGGGGCAGGTCCTGGCTACACCTTC.